This T cell receptor beta chain is from a study of blood T cells in healthy people across ages (dated by TCRdb to 2015 to 2017). Background on the whole study: In model experiments, roughly one uniquely barcoded TCR beta cDNA molecule per two T cells was captured by template switching. Using deep sequencing normalized with unique cDNA molecular identifiers, the study measured how TCR beta repertoire diversity changes with age. The donors were split into four age groups: young (average around 15 years), middle-aged (nearly 40), aged (roughly 65) and long-lived (roughly 88). To avoid experimental bias, donors of different ages were spread randomly across the sequencing lanes. Two additional independent replicas of 1 million unique cDNA reads from the same blood draw were analyzed for two donors (one aged 18 to 30 and one aged 80 or older). Study-wide findings and limitations: Observed TCR beta diversity per million T cells fell roughly linearly with age, and a significant reduction was already apparent by age roughly 40. The long-lived group showed more naive CD4+ T cells, fewer expanded clones and increased TCR diversity than the aged group, suggesting age selection. Because the CMV infection status of the donors was unknown, age-related changes in expanded clonotypes may potentially have been confounded. Total diversity estimates from one million sequenced T cells were considered lower bounds and underestimates. Because profiling used bulk unsorted PBMCs, naive and antigen-experienced compartments could not be compared conclusively. There was a strong correlation between observed TCR beta diversity and the percentage of naive T cells measured by flow cytometry.

To prepare the library, 5' RACE was applied. Sequencing was performed on an Illumina HiSeq 2500. A second PCR of roughly 6 to 11 cycles was run with a J-beta primer mix and a sample-barcoded 5' primer. A unique molecular identifier was introduced onto each TCR beta cDNA molecule by a template-switch 5' adaptor carrying 12 random nucleotides. Each sample yielded at least 2.5 million CDR3-containing paired-end reads. First-strand cDNA synthesis was performed from all RNA using the Mint cDNA synthesis kit, with priming by a TRBC-specific oligonucleotide. All cDNA was treated with uracil-DNA glycosylase and then went through a first 18-cycle PCR with the universal primers M1SS and BC2_uni_R. The paper's data handling went like this. Each sample was normalized by randomly selecting 1 million high-quality reads, each carrying a distinct molecular identifier. Instead of being binned into consensus sequences, reads with shared molecular identifiers were discarded. MiTCR, with a Q25 quality threshold and the strictest error-elimination algorithm, was used for CDR3 identification, clonotype clustering and error correction. A nonparametric unseen species model using Euler transformation provided a lower-bound estimate of total TCR beta diversity. In TCRdb, the public reads were trimmed at Q25 with fastp and aligned with MiXCR, with productive beta chains retained. For every CDR3 protein sequence, its rows merge into one entry that carries the most common genes and DNA. The V and J calls shown here were made by TCRdb, not taken from the authors' results. This sample is represented by some 1,500,000 distinct CDR3 sequences; around 40% of them were singletons. The ten top clones hold approximately 4.1% of the sample.

To note about this clonotype: Its antigen target is currently unknown. No quality values exist for individual bases; no much larger clone is one base distant.

Donors were under 40 systemically healthy Caucasian individuals from Russia aged 6 to 90 years. Each donor gave about 9.7 milliliters of peripheral blood, drawn into EDTA-treated Vacutainer tubes. PBMCs were isolated by Ficoll-Paque density-gradient centrifugation, with at least 7 million obtained per sample. Total RNA was extracted from PBMCs with Trizol reagent, with at least 6 micrograms obtained per sample. The percentages of naive CD45RAhigh/CD27high T cells were determined by flow cytometry on a PBMC aliquot from every donor. Trimming costs V 7 bases and J 4 bases, and their ends lie 9 bases apart. Taken from cysteine to phenylalanine, the CDR3 has 11 residues. The sequence is cut down to CDR3 DNA, 33 bases in frame from base 1. The germline V gene specifies SQVTM as CDR1 and ANQGSEA as CDR2.

The sequenced sample consisted of blood. This clonotype was obtained from a woman aged 18-30 years in good health. The chain links TRBV29-1 with TRBJ2-3, with no reliable assignment of the D segment. The CDR3: CSGGMADTQYF. The DNA reads TGCAGCGGTGGGATGGCAGATACGCAGTATTTT.